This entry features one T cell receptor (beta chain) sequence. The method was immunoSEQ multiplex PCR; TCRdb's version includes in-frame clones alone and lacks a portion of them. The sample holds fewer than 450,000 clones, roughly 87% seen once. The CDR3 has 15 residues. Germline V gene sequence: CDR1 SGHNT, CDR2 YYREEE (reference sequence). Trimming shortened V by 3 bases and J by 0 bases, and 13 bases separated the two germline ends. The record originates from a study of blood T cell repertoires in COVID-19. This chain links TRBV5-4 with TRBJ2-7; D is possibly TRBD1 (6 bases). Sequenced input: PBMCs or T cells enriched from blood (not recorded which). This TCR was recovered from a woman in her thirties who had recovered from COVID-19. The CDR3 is CASSSKTGSSYEQYF. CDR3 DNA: TGTGCCAGCAGCTCGAAGACAGGAAGCTCCTACGAGCAGTACTTC.